A selection of T cell receptor beta chains follows, all from one sample in a study of blood T cell repertoires in COVID-19. TCRdb's copy holds only in-frame clones and misses some; the assay was immunoSEQ multiplex PCR. The data hold about 110,000 clones, with about 87% observed a single time. Sequencing input: peripheral blood. These TCRs come from a man between 45 and 60 years old with active or convalescent COVID-19. The CDR3 runs from the conserved cysteine through the conserved F or W. D genes are given only for firm matches. Some rows have no size entry. The others give once, few or many, or a class for an expanded clone.

j_call d_call clone_size v_call cdr3_aa cdr3_nt
TRBJ1-5 . . TRBV23-1 CASPQPQHF TGCGCCAGCCCGCAGCCCCAGCATTTT
TRBJ1-6 TRBD1 . TRBV28 CASKQGQEVAPLHF TGTGCCAGCAAACAGGGGCAGGAGGTGGCACCCCTCCACTTT
TRBJ2-1 TRBD2 . TRBV10-1 CASTGLAGGLSYNEQFF TGCGCCAGCACGGGACTAGCGGGAGGCCTCTCCTACAATGAGCAGTTCTTC
TRBJ1-1 . . TRBV12-3/TRBV12-4 CASSGANTEAFF TGTGCCAGCAGTGGGGCTAACACTGAAGCTTTCTTT
TRBJ2-5 TRBD2 . TRBV6-2/TRBV6-3 CASSKLAGGQETQYF TGTGCCAGCAGTAAGCTAGCGGGAGGGCAAGAGACCCAGTACTTC
TRBJ2-1 TRBD2 . TRBV13 CASSWSPWGTSGREHNEQFF TGTGCCAGCAGCTGGTCCCCGTGGGGGACTAGCGGGAGGGAACACAATGAGCAGTTCTTC
TRBJ2-3 TRBD2 . TRBV7-8 CASSLVSGASTDTQYF TGTGCCAGCAGCTTAGTTAGCGGGGCTAGCACAGATACGCAGTATTTT
TRBJ2-1 TRBD2 . TRBV7-8 CASRLAGGPGEQFF TGTGCCAGCAGACTAGCGGGAGGGCCGGGAGAGCAGTTCTTC
TRBJ2-7 TRBD1 . TRBV18 CASSSLEGQNEQYF TGTGCCAGCTCATCTTTAGAGGGACAGAACGAGCAGTACTTC
TRBJ1-5 . . TRBV7-2 CASSLGRQANQPQHF TGTGCCAGCAGCTTAGGCCGACAGGCCAATCAGCCCCAGCATTTT
TRBJ1-2 . . TRBV18 CASSPDSNYGYTF TGTGCCAGCTCTCCTGACTCCAACTATGGCTACACCTTC
TRBJ1-3 . . TRBV6-2/TRBV6-3 CASSRQEPGNTIYF TGTGCCAGCAGCCGACAGGAGCCTGGAAACACCATATATTTT
TRBJ2-4 . . TRBV11-3 CASSLESGEKAKNIQYF TGTGCCAGCAGCTTAGAATCAGGGGAGAAGGCCAAAAACATTCAGTACTTC
TRBJ2-5 . . TRBV10-3 CAISGGHLETQYF TGTGCCATCAGTGGGGGCCACTTGGAGACCCAGTACTTC
TRBJ1-5 TRBD1 . TRBV19 CASSIPAGGYSNQPQHF TGTGCCAGTAGTATACCGGCAGGGGGCTATAGCAATCAGCCCCAGCATTTT
TRBJ1-6 . . TRBV10-3 CAIRRVEGSPLHF TGTGCCATCAGGAGGGTTGAGGGATCACCCCTCCACTTT
TRBJ2-1 TRBD2 . TRBV6-9 CASSYSGREDPSSYNEQFF TGTGCCAGCAGTTATTCTGGGCGGGAGGACCCGAGCTCCTACAATGAGCAGTTCTTC
TRBJ2-1 . . TRBV19 CASSFASARNEQFF TGTGCCAGTAGTTTCGCTAGCGCCCGCAATGAGCAGTTCTTC
TRBJ2-7 TRBD1 . TRBV5-1 CASSSQTGTPYEQYF TGCGCCAGCAGTTCCCAGACAGGGACCCCCTACGAGCAGTACTTC
TRBJ2-1 TRBD1 . TRBV30 CAWSVPGQGAYEQFF TGTGCCTGGAGTGTACCAGGACAGGGGGCGTATGAGCAGTTCTTC
TRBJ2-3 TRBD2 . TRBV11-2 CASSLLLAADTQYF TGTGCCAGCAGCTTATTACTAGCGGCAGATACGCAGTATTTT
TRBJ2-7 . . TRBV7-2 CASSVSGLNSYEQYF TGTGCCAGCAGCGTATCGGGACTCAACTCCTACGAGCAGTACTTC
TRBJ1-5 TRBD1 . TRBV18 CASSPWTGGGKNQPQHF TGTGCCAGCTCACCCTGGACAGGGGGGGGAAAAAATCAGCCCCAGCATTTT
TRBJ2-7 . . TRBV6-2/TRBV6-3 CASSSHYYEQYF TGTGCCAGCAGTTCCCACTACTACGAGCAGTACTTC
TRBJ2-5 . . TRBV19 CANHPRWGPKAQYF TGTGCCAATCACCCCCGGTGGGGGCCGAAGGCCCAGTACTTC
TRBJ2-7 TRBD1 . TRBV6-5 CASTRTGPYEQYF TGTGCCAGCACCCGGACAGGGCCCTACGAGCAGTACTTC
TRBJ2-1 TRBD1 once TRBV4-3 CASSRRQGAYDEQFF TGCGCCAGCAGCCGCCGACAGGGGGCTTACGATGAGCAGTTCTTC
TRBJ1-2 TRBD1 . TRBV29-1 CSVQGTGGPLNYGYTF TGCAGCGTCCAGGGGACAGGGGGCCCTCTTAACTATGGCTACACCTTC
TRBJ2-5 . . TRBV11-2 CASREKGTLGETQYF TGTGCCAGCAGAGAAAAAGGGACTTTAGGAGAGACCCAGTACTTC
TRBJ2-3 . . TRBV30 CALGGRLRVDTQYF TGTGCCCTCGGAGGAAGGTTAAGGGTAGATACGCAGTATTTT
TRBJ2-5 . few TRBV5-1 CASKGSGVQETQYF TGCGCCAGCAAAGGGAGCGGAGTCCAAGAGACCCAGTACTTC
TRBJ2-3 TRBD2 . TRBV27 CASSLGGRPYTDTQYF TGTGCCAGCAGTTTGGGGGGGAGGCCCTACACAGATACGCAGTATTTT
TRBJ1-1 . . TRBV29-1 CSVVAKGSMNTEAFF TGCAGCGTTGTGGCCAAGGGGTCTATGAACACTGAAGCTTTCTTT
TRBJ1-2 . few TRBV9 CASSAGDLGYGYTF TGTGCCAGCAGCGCCGGGGATCTGGGGTATGGCTACACCTTC
TRBJ1-6 . . TRBV10-3 CAISEGDSPLHF TGTGCCATCAGTGAGGGAGATTCACCCCTCCACTTT
TRBJ1-3 . . TRBV7-9 CASSLEGGGASSGNTIYF TGTGCCAGCAGCTTAGAAGGTGGAGGGGCGAGCTCTGGAAACACCATATATTTT
TRBJ2-1 TRBD2 . TRBV6-5 CASRGLAGGNNEQFF TGTGCCAGCAGGGGTCTTGCGGGAGGAAACAATGAGCAGTTCTTC
TRBJ1-2 TRBD1 . TRBV5-6 CASSPGQGFLYGYTF TGTGCCAGCAGCCCGGGACAGGGCTTCCTTTATGGCTACACCTTC
TRBJ2-7 . . TRBV28 CASSTISVYEQYF TGTGCCAGCAGTACCATTAGCGTGTACGAGCAGTACTTC
TRBJ2-2 . . TRBV7-8 CASSPRTDNTGELFF TGTGCCAGCAGCCCTAGGACAGATAACACCGGGGAGCTGTTTTTT
TRBJ1-5 TRBD1 . TRBV7-9 CASSSLDRAQPQHF TGTGCCAGCAGCTCCTTGGACAGGGCACAGCCCCAGCATTTT
TRBJ1-6 . . TRBV28 CASRREINSPLHF TGTGCCAGCAGACGGGAGATAAATTCACCCCTCCACTTT
TRBJ2-3 . . TRBV28 CASRSGLATDTQYF TGTGCCAGCAGGAGCGGTCTAGCGACAGATACGCAGTATTTT
TRBJ2-7 TRBD1 . TRBV5-1 CASSLPTGRHEQYF TGCGCCAGCAGCCTCCCGACAGGGAGACACGAGCAGTACTTC
TRBJ1-2 . . TRBV11-2 CASSPKEFYGYTF TGTGCCAGCAGCCCGAAGGAGTTCTATGGCTACACCTTC
TRBJ2-5 TRBD1 . TRBV10-3 CAISELGGQVKETQYF TGTGCCATCAGTGAGTTAGGGGGACAGGTGAAAGAGACCCAGTACTTC
TRBJ2-3 TRBD2 . TRBV5-1 CASSSAGGIADTQYF TGCGCCAGCAGCTCTGCGGGAGGTATCGCAGATACGCAGTATTTT
TRBJ1-1 . once TRBV7-8 CASSPAGATEAFF TGTGCCAGCAGCCCAGCAGGGGCCACTGAAGCTTTCTTT
TRBJ2-3 . once TRBV12-3/TRBV12-4 CASGPSGTDTQYF TGTGCCAGCGGACCTAGCGGCACAGATACGCAGTATTTT
TRBJ1-1 . . TRBV27 CASSLSHPSNTEAFF TGTGCCAGCAGTCTCTCACACCCCTCGAACACTGAAGCTTTCTTT